These T cell receptor beta chains were read from a single sample in a study of cytomegalovirus exposure and HLA in healthy donors. The data were produced by immunoSEQ multiplex PCR, yet TCRdb's version contains in-frame clones alone and is incomplete. The repertoire has over 100,000 clones, roughly 9.1% of them found once; the top ten carry 5.5% to 7.5%. Sequenced sample: PBMCs. The receptors were sampled from a man aged 40-55 years in good health and CMV-seropositive. The CDR3 runs from the conserved cysteine through the conserved F or W. Fields, in order: J gene, clone size, D gene, V gene, CDR3 length, CDR3 DNA, CDR3 protein. The D gene is left open where the match is weak. The size of a clone is reported for some rows only, either as once, few or many, or as a class for expanded clones.

j_gene: TRBJ1-1
abundance: NA
d_gene: NA
v_gene: TRBV7-3
len: 14
CDR3nt: TGTGCCAGCAGCCAAAACAGGGAAGACACTGAAGCTTTCTTT
CDR3aa: CASSQNREDTEAFF

j_gene: TRBJ2-3
abundance: NA
d_gene: TRBD2
v_gene: TRBV7-6
len: 14
CDR3nt: TGTGCCAGCAGCTTAGGACTAGCTTCAGATACGCAGTATTTT
CDR3aa: CASSLGLASDTQYF

j_gene: TRBJ2-5
abundance: NA
d_gene: TRBD2
v_gene: TRBV7-2
len: 14
CDR3nt: TGTGCCAGCAGCTTAGGCCTAGCGGCCGAGACCCAGTACTTC
CDR3aa: CASSLGLAAETQYF

j_gene: TRBJ2-2
abundance: few
d_gene: NA
v_gene: TRBV7-8
len: 15
CDR3nt: TGTGCCAGCAGCTTTTTCAAGGGGCGGACAGGGGAGCTGTTTTTT
CDR3aa: CASSFFKGRTGELFF

j_gene: TRBJ1-5
abundance: NA
d_gene: NA
v_gene: TRBV5-1
len: 16
CDR3nt: TGCGCCAGCAGCCCTATGGGCACAGGGAACAATCAGCCCCAGCATTTT
CDR3aa: CASSPMGTGNNQPQHF

j_gene: TRBJ2-2
abundance: few
d_gene: NA
v_gene: TRBV7-3
len: 12
CDR3nt: TGTGCCAGCAGCTCACAGTCCGGGGAGCTGTTTTTT
CDR3aa: CASSSQSGELFF

j_gene: TRBJ2-6
abundance: NA
d_gene: NA
v_gene: TRBV2
len: 14
CDR3nt: TGTGCCAGCAAAGGGGTCCCTGGGGCCAACGTCCTGACTTTC
CDR3aa: CASKGVPGANVLTF

j_gene: TRBJ1-2
abundance: NA
d_gene: TRBD1
v_gene: TRBV7-2
len: 14
CDR3nt: TGTGCCAGCAGCATTCAGGGGGCGCGAGATGGCTACACCTTC
CDR3aa: CASSIQGARDGYTF

j_gene: TRBJ2-6
abundance: NA
d_gene: NA
v_gene: TRBV19
len: 17
CDR3nt: TGTGCCAGTAGTATGGATAGCTCCCCCGCTGGGGCCAACGTCCTGACTTTC
CDR3aa: CASSMDSSPAGANVLTF

j_gene: TRBJ2-7
abundance: few
d_gene: TRBD1
v_gene: TRBV2
len: 13
CDR3nt: TGTGCCGGGGGATGGACAGGATCCTACGAGCAGTACTTC
CDR3aa: CAGGWTGSYEQYF

j_gene: TRBJ2-7
abundance: NA
d_gene: TRBD2
v_gene: TRBV7-9
len: 14
CDR3nt: TGTGCCAGCAGCTTAAGCGGGGGGGGATACGAGCAGTACTTC
CDR3aa: CASSLSGGGYEQYF

j_gene: TRBJ2-7
abundance: few
d_gene: TRBD1
v_gene: TRBV12-5
len: 15
CDR3nt: TGTGCTAGTGGACTTGGGGACAGGGGGCTCTACGAGCAGTACTTC
CDR3aa: CASGLGDRGLYEQYF

j_gene: TRBJ2-1
abundance: many
d_gene: TRBD2
v_gene: TRBV30
len: 16
CDR3nt: TGTGCCTGGAGTACGGGAAGACTAGCGCTATACAATGAGCAGTTCTTC
CDR3aa: CAWSTGRLALYNEQFF

j_gene: TRBJ2-3
abundance: few
d_gene: NA
v_gene: TRBV5-1
len: 15
CDR3nt: TGCGCCAGCAGCTTCGGGAGCTTCAGCACAGATACGCAGTATTTT
CDR3aa: CASSFGSFSTDTQYF

j_gene: TRBJ1-2
abundance: NA
d_gene: TRBD1
v_gene: TRBV9
len: 15
CDR3nt: TGTGCCAGCAGCGACAATACAGGGGGGAACTATGGCTACACCTTC
CDR3aa: CASSDNTGGNYGYTF

j_gene: TRBJ1-1
abundance: NA
d_gene: NA
v_gene: TRBV9
len: 13
CDR3nt: TGTGCCAGCAGCGCAGGAGGCAGGACTGAAGCTTTCTTT
CDR3aa: CASSAGGRTEAFF

j_gene: TRBJ2-1
abundance: NA
d_gene: NA
v_gene: TRBV7-2
len: 13
CDR3nt: TGTGCCAGCAGCTTCCTAGTAAGCAATGAGCAGTTCTTC
CDR3aa: CASSFLVSNEQFF

j_gene: TRBJ2-7
abundance: NA
d_gene: NA
v_gene: TRBV11-2
len: 15
CDR3nt: TGTGCCAGCAGCTTGGAATTAGCGGCGATGTACGAGCAGTACTTC
CDR3aa: CASSLELAAMYEQYF

j_gene: TRBJ2-7
abundance: NA
d_gene: TRBD1
v_gene: TRBV10-3
len: 13
CDR3nt: TGTGCCATCAGTGACTTGCAGGGGGCCGTGCAGTACTTC
CDR3aa: CAISDLQGAVQYF

j_gene: TRBJ1-4
abundance: NA
d_gene: NA
v_gene: TRBV7-9
len: 16
CDR3nt: TGTGCCAGCAGCTTAGCGGTCATAGTGTCGAGTGAAAAACTGTTTTTT
CDR3aa: CASSLAVIVSSEKLFF

j_gene: TRBJ2-5
abundance: few
d_gene: NA
v_gene: TRBV7-2
len: 12
CDR3nt: TGTGCCAGCAGCCAGATCCAAGAGACCCAGTACTTC
CDR3aa: CASSQIQETQYF

j_gene: TRBJ2-1
abundance: NA
d_gene: TRBD2
v_gene: TRBV5-1
len: 15
CDR3nt: TGCGCCAGCAGCTTGCTCGGGAGGGCCGCGAATGAGCAGTTCTTC
CDR3aa: CASSLLGRAANEQFF

j_gene: TRBJ2-7
abundance: NA
d_gene: NA
v_gene: TRBV30
len: 13
CDR3nt: TGTGCCTGGAGATCCGGGAGTTCCTACGAGCAGTACTTC
CDR3aa: CAWRSGSSYEQYF

j_gene: TRBJ2-3
abundance: NA
d_gene: TRBD2
v_gene: TRBV19
len: 19
CDR3nt: TGTGCCAGTAGTATAGGCCGACTAGCGGGCGCCATATCCACAGATACGCAGTATTTT
CDR3aa: CASSIGRLAGAISTDTQYF

j_gene: TRBJ2-3
abundance: few
d_gene: TRBD2
v_gene: TRBV4-3
len: 15
CDR3nt: TGCGCCAGCAGCCGGGGGACTAGCGGCACAGATACGCAGTATTTT
CDR3aa: CASSRGTSGTDTQYF

j_gene: TRBJ1-4
abundance: few
d_gene: TRBD1
v_gene: TRBV2
len: 15
CDR3nt: TGTGCCAGTTCACCTTCAGGGGGTACTAATGAAAAACTGTTTTTT
CDR3aa: CASSPSGGTNEKLFF

j_gene: TRBJ2-2
abundance: few
d_gene: NA
v_gene: TRBV27
len: 14
CDR3nt: TGTGCCAGCGAGGGGGTAGCGAACACCGGGGAGCTGTTTTTT
CDR3aa: CASEGVANTGELFF

j_gene: TRBJ2-5
abundance: few
d_gene: NA
v_gene: TRBV7-2
len: 14
CDR3nt: TGTGCCAGCAGCTCAGGGACACGAAAAGAGACCCAGTACTTC
CDR3aa: CASSSGTRKETQYF

j_gene: TRBJ1-1
abundance: NA
d_gene: TRBD1
v_gene: TRBV13
len: 13
CDR3nt: TGTGCCAGCAGCCCCGACAGGGCGGCTGAAGCTTTCTTT
CDR3aa: CASSPDRAAEAFF

j_gene: TRBJ1-2
abundance: few
d_gene: TRBD1
v_gene: TRBV6-1
len: 12
CDR3nt: TGTGCCGGCACAGGACAGGGGGAAGGCTACACCTTC
CDR3aa: CAGTGQGEGYTF

j_gene: TRBJ2-7
abundance: NA
d_gene: TRBD1
v_gene: TRBV10-3
len: 15
CDR3nt: TGTGCCATCAGTGAACCGGGACAGGTGGGGTACGAGCAGTACTTC
CDR3aa: CAISEPGQVGYEQYF

j_gene: TRBJ2-7
abundance: few
d_gene: NA
v_gene: TRBV7-3
len: 15
CDR3nt: TGTGCCAGCAGCCGCAGCCCGGGACTGCGCTCCGAGCAGTACTTC
CDR3aa: CASSRSPGLRSEQYF

j_gene: TRBJ1-1
abundance: few
d_gene: NA
v_gene: TRBV13
len: 14
CDR3nt: TGTGCCAGCAGCTTAGGACAGTGGAACACTGAAGCTTTCTTT
CDR3aa: CASSLGQWNTEAFF

j_gene: TRBJ1-1
abundance: NA
d_gene: NA
v_gene: TRBV19
len: 16
CDR3nt: TGTGCCAGTAGAAAGTCCTTGGACAGCCCAAACACTGAAGCTTTCTTT
CDR3aa: CASRKSLDSPNTEAFF

j_gene: TRBJ1-1
abundance: NA
d_gene: NA
v_gene: TRBV4-1
len: 13
CDR3nt: TGCGCCAGCAGCGGGGGCGGTGACACTGAAGCTTTCTTT
CDR3aa: CASSGGGDTEAFF

j_gene: TRBJ1-1
abundance: few
d_gene: NA
v_gene: TRBV5-1
len: 18
CDR3nt: TGCGCCAGCAGCTTGAAAACAGGGTTAGCGTCCATGAACACTGAAGCTTTCTTT
CDR3aa: CASSLKTGLASMNTEAFF

j_gene: TRBJ2-3
abundance: few
d_gene: TRBD2
v_gene: TRBV4-2
len: 16
CDR3nt: TGTGCCAGCAGCCACGTGACTAGCGGGAGTGCAGATACGCAGTATTTT
CDR3aa: CASSHVTSGSADTQYF

j_gene: TRBJ1-2
abundance: few
d_gene: TRBD1
v_gene: TRBV11-2
len: 16
CDR3nt: TGTGCCAGCAGCATCATAAGGGGACAGAGAGGTCAAGGCTACACCTTC
CDR3aa: CASSIIRGQRGQGYTF

j_gene: TRBJ2-7
abundance: NA
d_gene: NA
v_gene: TRBV18
len: 12
CDR3nt: TGTGCCAGCTCACCTGGCTTTCGCGAGCAGTACTTC
CDR3aa: CASSPGFREQYF

j_gene: TRBJ2-1
abundance: NA
d_gene: NA
v_gene: TRBV7-2
len: 12
CDR3nt: TGTGCCAGCAGCTCGTCAGGGGTTGAGCAGTTCTTC
CDR3aa: CASSSSGVEQFF

j_gene: TRBJ1-2
abundance: NA
d_gene: TRBD1
v_gene: TRBV28
len: 13
CDR3nt: TGTGCCAGCAGTCCACGGACAGGGGTCGGCTACACCTTC
CDR3aa: CASSPRTGVGYTF

j_gene: TRBJ2-1
abundance: few
d_gene: NA
v_gene: TRBV5-1
len: 17
CDR3nt: TGCGCCAGCAGCTATACTACAGGGCCAGGCCCCTACAATGAGCAGTTCTTC
CDR3aa: CASSYTTGPGPYNEQFF

j_gene: TRBJ1-1
abundance: few
d_gene: NA
v_gene: TRBV20-1
len: 11
CDR3nt: TGCAGTTGGGTGGGGGCGGGTGAAGCTTTCTTT
CDR3aa: CSWVGAGEAFF

j_gene: TRBJ2-2
abundance: NA
d_gene: NA
v_gene: TRBV6-6
len: 15
CDR3nt: TGTGCCAGCAGTTATCTGACAGAGAACACCGGGGAGCTGTTTTTT
CDR3aa: CASSYLTENTGELFF

j_gene: TRBJ2-1
abundance: NA
d_gene: NA
v_gene: TRBV7-2
len: 15
CDR3nt: TGTGCCAGCAGCGTAGACATCGTCTCCTACAATGAGCAGTTCTTC
CDR3aa: CASSVDIVSYNEQFF

j_gene: TRBJ2-1
abundance: few
d_gene: NA
v_gene: TRBV11-2
len: 14
CDR3nt: TGTGCCAGCAAAGGACTACGTCGCTACAATGAGCAGTTCTTC
CDR3aa: CASKGLRRYNEQFF

j_gene: TRBJ1-2
abundance: few
d_gene: TRBD1
v_gene: TRBV4-3
len: 14
CDR3nt: TGCGCCAGCAGCCAAGATGGGACAGGGCGTGGCTACACCTTC
CDR3aa: CASSQDGTGRGYTF

j_gene: TRBJ1-2
abundance: NA
d_gene: NA
v_gene: TRBV18
len: 13
CDR3nt: TGTGCCAGCTCACCACCACAGGGAGGGGGCTACACCTTC
CDR3aa: CASSPPQGGGYTF

j_gene: TRBJ2-5
abundance: few
d_gene: NA
v_gene: TRBV6-1
len: 12
CDR3nt: TGTGCCAGCAGTCAGGGAGGTGAGACCCAGTACTTC
CDR3aa: CASSQGGETQYF

j_gene: TRBJ2-7
abundance: NA
d_gene: TRBD2
v_gene: TRBV7-3
len: 15
CDR3nt: TGTGCCAGCAGCTTAGAGGGGCGGGAGAGCCACGAGCAGTACTTC
CDR3aa: CASSLEGRESHEQYF

j_gene: TRBJ1-2
abundance: few
d_gene: NA
v_gene: TRBV29-1
len: 13
CDR3nt: TGCAGCGACCAAGGAGCAGCAGACTATGGCTACACCTTC
CDR3aa: CSDQGAADYGYTF

j_gene: TRBJ2-7
abundance: few
d_gene: NA
v_gene: TRBV7-9
len: 12
CDR3nt: TGTGCCAGCAGCTTATACGGTAACGAGCAGTACTTC
CDR3aa: CASSLYGNEQYF

j_gene: TRBJ2-5
abundance: NA
d_gene: TRBD2
v_gene: TRBV2
len: 16
CDR3nt: TGTGCCAGCAGGGGACTAGCGGGAGGTGAAGTCAAGACCCAGTACTTC
CDR3aa: CASRGLAGGEVKTQYF

j_gene: TRBJ2-5
abundance: NA
d_gene: TRBD2
v_gene: TRBV5-1
len: 16
CDR3nt: TGCGCCAGCAGCTTGGGACTAGCGGGAGGTGGAGAGACCCAGTACTTC
CDR3aa: CASSLGLAGGGETQYF

j_gene: TRBJ2-5
abundance: NA
d_gene: NA
v_gene: TRBV6-5
len: 13
CDR3nt: TGTGCCAGCAGTTATGGGGCTTGGGAGACCCAGTACTTC
CDR3aa: CASSYGAWETQYF

j_gene: TRBJ2-2
abundance: NA
d_gene: NA
v_gene: TRBV10-3
len: 16
CDR3nt: TGTGCCATCAGTGAGTCGGGGGCAGGGGACACCGGGGAGCTGTTTTTT
CDR3aa: CAISESGAGDTGELFF

j_gene: TRBJ2-3
abundance: few
d_gene: TRBD1
v_gene: TRBV6-1
len: 15
CDR3nt: TGTGCCAGCAGTGATCGACAGGGGTGGGCAGATACGCAGTATTTT
CDR3aa: CASSDRQGWADTQYF

j_gene: TRBJ2-7
abundance: few
d_gene: TRBD2
v_gene: TRBV10-1
len: 12
CDR3nt: TGCGCCACTAGCGGGAGTGACCACGAGCAGTACTTC
CDR3aa: CATSGSDHEQYF

j_gene: TRBJ2-3
abundance: NA
d_gene: TRBD2
v_gene: TRBV28
len: 16
CDR3nt: TGTGCCAGCAGTTTCCGGCGGGAGGCCTTAACAGATACGCAGTATTTT
CDR3aa: CASSFRREALTDTQYF